This is a list of T cell receptor beta chains from one sample in a study of CD8 T cells in ankylosing spondylitis. TCRdb ran MiXCR on the 5' RACE reads and lists one entry per CDR3 protein. The sample yields 350,000 or so distinct CDR3 sequences, about 15% seen once. Input material: blood, either unsorted or a sorted T cell fraction (not recorded which). These receptors were taken from a male donor with ankylosing spondylitis or in good health (not recorded which). Both conserved end residues are part of each CDR3. D genes are given only for firm matches. Rows may omit the clone size; those that give it use once, few, many or a size class.

TRBV4-1,few,TRBJ2-7,-,CASSQDSSRLPSYEQYF,TGCGCCAGCAGCCAAGATTCCTCCCGACTGCCCTCCTACGAGCAGTACTTC
TRBV7-2,-,TRBJ2-5,TRBD2,CASSLVTSGSETQYF,TGTGCCAGCAGCTTAGTGACTAGCGGGAGTGAGACCCAGTACTTC
TRBV5-1,many,TRBJ2-1,TRBD2,CASSLERGSNEQFF,TGCGCCAGCAGCTTGGAACGCGGGAGCAATGAGCAGTTCTTC
TRBV12-3/TRBV12-4,once,TRBJ2-1,-,CASSLQGVYEQFF,TGTGCCAGCAGTTTGCAGGGTGTGTATGAGCAGTTCTTC
TRBV12-3/TRBV12-4,many,TRBJ2-5,-,CASSLARGETQYF,TGTGCCAGCAGTTTAGCGCGAGGAGAGACCCAGTACTTC
TRBV9,few,TRBJ2-7,-,CASSVAGTSSYEQYF,TGTGCCAGCAGCGTAGCCGGGACCAGCTCCTACGAGCAGTACTTC
TRBV29-1,many,TRBJ1-1,-,CSVQPGGNTEAFF,TGCAGCGTTCAGCCGGGGGGGAACACTGAAGCTTTCTTT
TRBV24-1,few,TRBJ2-5,TRBD2,CATSDSSSGRIQETQYF,TGTGCCACCAGTGACTCCTCTAGCGGGAGGATACAAGAGACCCAGTACTTC
TRBV2,-,TRBJ2-7,-,CATRGDSYEQYF,TGTGCCACGAGGGGTGACAGCTACGAGCAGTACTTC
TRBV5-5,-,TRBJ2-1,TRBD2,CASSLGLGLAPYNEQFF,TGTGCCAGCAGCTTGGGTTTGGGACTAGCGCCCTACAATGAGCAGTTCTTC
TRBV5-6,few,TRBJ1-1,-,CASSGRQGGVNTEAFF,TGTGCCAGCAGCGGTCGTCAGGGAGGGGTGAACACTGAAGCTTTCTTT
TRBV5-1,few,TRBJ2-2,-,CASSTVGGLNTGELFF,TGCGCCAGCAGCACTGTGGGGGGATTGAACACCGGGGAGCTGTTTTTT
TRBV11-2,-,TRBJ2-7,TRBD1,CASSLVGQGMIEQYF,TGTGCCAGCAGCTTAGTTGGACAGGGTATGATCGAGCAGTACTTC
TRBV7-9,few,TRBJ2-7,TRBD1,CASSRRDSLPYEQYF,TGTGCCAGCAGCCGACGGGACAGCCTGCCCTACGAGCAGTACTTC
TRBV11-2,-,TRBJ2-7,-,CASSLDTPLMPYEQYF,TGTGCCAGCAGCTTAGATACCCCTCTTATGCCCTACGAGCAGTACTTC
TRBV20-1,-,TRBJ2-1,-,CSAREYNEQFF,TGCAGTGCTAGGGAGTATAATGAGCAGTTCTTC
TRBV7-9,few,TRBJ1-1,-,CASSFPRGTEAFF,TGTGCCAGCAGCTTTCCGAGGGGCACTGAAGCTTTCTTT
TRBV12-3/TRBV12-4,few,TRBJ2-1,TRBD2,CAIRPSGGVISSSYNEQFF,TGTGCCATCAGGCCTAGCGGGGGGGTAATTTCCAGCTCCTACAATGAGCAGTTCTTC
TRBV2,-,TRBJ2-7,-,CASSYPIMGPGDEQYF,TGTGCCAGCAGTTACCCAATAATGGGACCCGGCGACGAGCAGTACTTC
TRBV29-1,-,TRBJ2-4,-,CSLVGVGGIQYF,TGCAGCCTCGTAGGGGTGGGGGGCATTCAGTACTTC
TRBV5-1,-,TRBJ2-2,-,CASSRTTEIGELFF,TGCGCCAGCAGCCGCACGACAGAGATCGGGGAGCTGTTTTTT
TRBV20-1,few,TRBJ1-2,-,CSARQGVSYGYTF,TGCAGTGCCCGCCAGGGAGTCTCCTACGGCTACACCTTC
TRBV20-1,-,TRBJ2-7,TRBD2,CSAEPPGREGEQYF,TGCAGTGCTGAACCCCCCGGCAGGGAGGGGGAGCAGTACTTC
TRBV29-1,-,TRBJ1-2,-,CSGLLGNYGYTF,TGCAGCGGGCTATTGGGGAACTATGGCTACACCTTC
TRBV11-2,-,TRBJ2-2,-,CASSPTLSGTRTIGELFF,TGTGCCAGCAGCCCAACCCTGTCAGGGACTCGGACAATCGGGGAGCTGTTTTTT
TRBV9,few,TRBJ2-2,TRBD2,CASSVSLAGGGGELFF,TGTGCCAGCAGCGTTTCACTAGCGGGAGGAGGCGGGGAGCTGTTTTTT
TRBV20-1,-,TRBJ1-5,-,CSATTGRNNQPQHF,TGCAGTGCTACTACCGGACGGAACAATCAGCCCCAGCATTTT
TRBV9,many,TRBJ1-2,-,CASSVESNYGYTF,TGTGCCAGCAGCGTAGAGAGTAACTATGGCTACACCTTC
TRBV12-3/TRBV12-4,-,TRBJ2-2,TRBD1,CASRPGTGFTGELFF,TGTGCCAGCAGGCCCGGGACAGGTTTCACCGGGGAGCTGTTTTTT
TRBV2,-,TRBJ2-1,TRBD1,CASSTGQVKNEQFF,TGTGCCAGCAGCACGGGACAGGTCAAAAATGAGCAGTTCTTC
TRBV20-1,few,TRBJ1-4,TRBD1,CSARDGQGPFF,TGCAGTGCTAGAGATGGACAGGGCCCGTTTTTT
TRBV28,-,TRBJ2-7,-,CASSAAWYEQYF,TGTGCCAGCAGTGCCGCATGGTACGAGCAGTACTTC
TRBV12-3/TRBV12-4,few,TRBJ1-5,TRBD1,CASSLQGVRQPQHF,TGTGCCAGCAGTCTCCAGGGGGTGCGGCAGCCCCAGCATTTT
TRBV12-3/TRBV12-4,many,TRBJ1-2,-,CASSPGVGYTF,TGTGCCAGCAGCCCGGGGGTGGGCTACACCTTC
TRBV6-5,many,TRBJ1-5,TRBD1,CASSWDSYNQPQHF,TGTGCCAGCAGTTGGGACAGCTACAATCAGCCCCAGCATTTT
TRBV10-3,-,TRBJ1-2,TRBD1,CAISGTGGGADGYTF,TGTGCCATCAGTGGGACAGGCGGCGGTGCGGATGGCTACACCTTC
TRBV10-2,few,TRBJ2-7,-,CASSEGRVYEQYF,TGCGCCAGCAGTGAAGGCAGGGTCTACGAGCAGTACTTC
TRBV5-5,-,TRBJ2-5,-,CASSRELRETQYF,TGTGCCAGCAGCCGGGAGCTCAGGGAGACCCAGTACTTC
TRBV5-1,few,TRBJ1-4,TRBD1,CASSLRDRGGEKLFF,TGCGCCAGCAGCCTCCGGGACAGGGGCGGGGAAAAACTGTTTTTT
TRBV5-1,many,TRBJ2-3,-,CASSLGQRTDTQYF,TGCGCCAGCAGCTTAGGACAGCGCACAGATACGCAGTATTTT
TRBV5-1,-,TRBJ2-5,TRBD2,CASSRLADQETQYF,TGCGCCAGCAGCAGACTAGCGGACCAAGAGACCCAGTACTTC
TRBV5-1,few,TRBJ2-2,-,CASTDTFTGELFF,TGCGCCAGCACCGACACCTTCACCGGGGAGCTGTTTTTT
TRBV4-1,few,TRBJ1-2,-,CASSQPGGGNYGYTF,TGCGCCAGCAGCCAACCTGGGGGGGGTAACTATGGCTACACCTTC
TRBV7-2,-,TRBJ2-2,-,CASSPLYAGELFF,TGTGCCAGCAGCCCACTGTATGCCGGGGAGCTGTTTTTT
TRBV10-2,many,TRBJ2-5,TRBD2,CASSGLAGVQETQYF,TGCGCCAGCAGTGGACTAGCGGGGGTCCAAGAGACCCAGTACTTC
TRBV10-3,many,TRBJ1-2,-,CAISAVGSYGYTF,TGTGCCATCAGTGCCGTCGGCTCCTATGGCTACACCTTC
TRBV12-3/TRBV12-4,many,TRBJ1-1,-,CASSSPGLPNTEAFF,TGTGCCAGCAGCTCTCCGGGACTCCCGAACACTGAAGCTTTCTTT
TRBV7-6,-,TRBJ2-3,TRBD2,CASSRYLAAQYF,TGTGCCAGCAGCAGATACCTAGCGGCACAGTATTTT
TRBV3-1,-,TRBJ2-2,-,CASSRAPNTGELFF,TGTGCCAGCAGCCGAGCACCGAACACCGGGGAGCTGTTTTTT
TRBV2,-,TRBJ2-7,-,CASSLYRDGSYEQYF,TGTGCCAGCAGTCTTTACCGGGACGGCTCCTACGAGCAGTACTTC
TRBV5-1,-,TRBJ2-7,TRBD1,CASSWGTGSSEQYF,TGCGCCAGCAGCTGGGGGACAGGGAGCTCCGAGCAGTACTTC
TRBV29-1,many,TRBJ2-1,-,CSVGIVGNEQFF,TGCAGCGTGGGGATCGTGGGCAATGAGCAGTTCTTC
TRBV15,-,TRBJ2-3,TRBD2,CATSRGTWGGVTDTQYF,TGTGCCACCAGCAGAGGAACTTGGGGGGGTGTAACAGATACGCAGTATTTT
TRBV6-5,many,TRBJ1-1,-,CASSYSPYGEVVNTEAFF,TGTGCCAGCAGTTATTCTCCCTACGGGGAAGTAGTGAACACTGAAGCTTTCTTT
TRBV21-1,-,TRBJ1-2,-,CASSTGCPGEGYTF,TGTGCCAGCAGCACTGGGTGTCCCGGGGAGGGCTACACCTTC
TRBV19,few,TRBJ2-7,TRBD1,CASSEQGAGEQYF,TGTGCCAGTAGTGAACAGGGGGCTGGCGAGCAGTACTTC
TRBV2,few,TRBJ2-1,TRBD2,CASSPGLLGNEQFF,TGTGCCAGCAGCCCGGGACTACTCGGCAATGAGCAGTTCTTC
TRBV5-1,-,TRBJ2-4,TRBD2,CASSHGTSGGVTPQYF,TGCGCCAGCAGCCACGGGACTAGCGGGGGGGTAACGCCCCAGTACTTC